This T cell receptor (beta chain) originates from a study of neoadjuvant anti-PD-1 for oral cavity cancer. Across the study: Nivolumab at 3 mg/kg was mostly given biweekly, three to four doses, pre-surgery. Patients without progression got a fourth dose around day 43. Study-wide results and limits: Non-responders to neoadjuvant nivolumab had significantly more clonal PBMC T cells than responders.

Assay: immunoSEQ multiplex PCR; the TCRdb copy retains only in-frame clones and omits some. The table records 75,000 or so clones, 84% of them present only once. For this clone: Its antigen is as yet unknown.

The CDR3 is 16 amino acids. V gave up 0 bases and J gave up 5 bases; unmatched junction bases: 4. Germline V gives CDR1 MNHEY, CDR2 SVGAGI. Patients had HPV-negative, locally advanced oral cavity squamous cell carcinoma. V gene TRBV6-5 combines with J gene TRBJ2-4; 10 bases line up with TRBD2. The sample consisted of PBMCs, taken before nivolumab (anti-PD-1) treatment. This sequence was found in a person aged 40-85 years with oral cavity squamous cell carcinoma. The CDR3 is CASSYSTAGGENIQYF. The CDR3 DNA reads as TGTGCCAGCAGTTACTCGACAGCGGGAGGGGAAAACATTCAGTACTTC.